This T cell receptor beta chain was sequenced during a study of T cell repertoires in cytomegalovirus infection. Study summary: Selection of CMV epitopes for the study included recently identified HLA-C-restricted and well-studied HLA-B-restricted ones. Matching HLA type, along with CMV infection, was indicated by public TCR beta signatures.

TCRdb redid the calling of the reads with MiXCR, one entry per CDR3 protein. The table lists about 890,000 distinct CDR3 sequences, approximately 31% of them singletons. In this sample, this clonotype turned up a few times. The antigen remains unidentified. Broader study findings: HLA-C-restricted TCR beta clonotypes specific for CMV led the ex vivo response.

The V and J ends lost 2 bases and 5 bases respectively, with 13 bases between them. The CDR3 is 15 residues long. This receptor was identified in a human donor in good health (CMV status not recorded). Some clones in this sample may be carry-over from other donors' samples. The sample here was cultured CD8+ T cells from PBMCs, taken from culture after CMV antigen stimulation. The chain uses TRBV23-1 and TRBJ1-5; the D gene is possibly TRBD1 (5 bases). TRBV23-1 is an ORF for which the function is uncertain. Here the CDR3 reads CASSQPGHAHQPQHF. The CDR3 DNA follows: TGCGCCAGCAGTCAACCCGGACATGCCCATCAGCCCCAGCATTTT.